Shown below are 22 T cell receptor beta chains from a single sample sequenced in a study of Ad26.COV2.S vaccination and SARS-CoV-2 variants. Treatment indicated: 19 received Ad26.COV2.S at low or high dose, single or two shots; 5 received placebo; per-sample allocation not given. Sample collection was performed on day 63 after the first vaccine or placebo injection. Using immunoSEQ multiplex PCR, the repertoire was profiled, and TCRdb retains in-frame clones only, with some absent. The sample gives a few hundred thousand clones, around 87% of which show up once; about 3% is in the top ten. The sample in question was peripheral blood, obtained in a trial of Ad26.COV2.S vaccine versus placebo. The receptors derive from a person aged 18-65 years who received the Ad26.COV2.S COVID-19 vaccine or a placebo.

CDR3 DNA sequence: TGCGCCAGCAGCCACCTACAGGGGGCTGAGGAGCAGTACTTC. Protein product: CASSHLQGAEEQYF. The chain carries TRBV4-1 and TRBJ2-7; TRBD1 matches at 9 bases. V was clipped by 3 bases and J by 7 bases; unmatched bases: 7. CDR3 length equals 14 residues. Germline values: CDR1 MGHRA, CDR2 YSYEKL.

This chain joins TRBV3-1 (or the pseudogene TRBV3-2) and TRBJ1-5; D is uncertain. V was pared by 0 bases and J by 9 bases, with 12 bases between. CDR1 is LGHDT, CDR2 YNNKEL, per germline (reference sequence). The CDR3 totals 14 residues. The CDR3 region is CASSQDRVSRPQHF. The CDR3 DNA reads TGTGCCAGCAGCCAAGATAGGGTCTCTCGGCCCCAGCATTTT.

The chain is built from TRBV7-6 and TRBJ1-2; 8 bases align to TRBD1. This CDR3 is 17 amino acids long. Trimming cost V 3 bases and J 8 bases; bases outside gene matches: 17. In germline, CDR1 is SGHVS, CDR2 FNYEAQ. The CDR3 coding sequence is TGTGCCAGCAGCTTGGAGGGCCGGGGCAGGGGGCTCAGGGGCTACACCTTC. It yields the protein CASSLEGRGRGLRGYTF.

The chain uses TRBV5-1 and TRBJ1-1; 8 bases are a match to TRBD1. The CDR3 is made up of 15 amino acids. The J segment lost 4 bases and the V segment lost 4 bases, leaving 9 bases of the junction unmatched. Germline CDR1 and CDR2: SGHRS and YFSETQ. The CDR3 reads CASSIGQGGGTEAFF. As DNA, the CDR3 is TGCGCCAGCAGCATTGGACAGGGCGGGGGCACTGAAGCTTTCTTT.

V usage is TRBV7-8 and J usage is TRBJ1-4, with TRBD1 as a possible D gene (5 bases). The CDR3 is 18 amino acids. Trimming stripped 5 bases from V and 3 bases from J, with 22 bases between. Germline CDR1 SGHVS, CDR2 FQNEAQ. CDR3 sequence: CASSPSPGGQVPNEKLFF. The CDR3 DNA is TGTGCCAGCAGCCCCTCCCCGGGGGGTCAAGTCCCTAATGAAAAACTGTTTTTT.

In nucleotides, the CDR3 is TGCGCCAGCAGCTCCTCTCGGCAGGGCCTAAACTATGGCTACACCTTC. Translated: CASSSSRQGLNYGYTF. This sequence joins TRBV5-1 and TRBJ1-2, with D perhaps matching TRBD1 (5 bases). Trimming removed 3 bases from V and 2 bases from J, with 17 bases in between. This CDR3 is built from 16 residues. The V gene's germline CDR1 is SGHRS and CDR2 YFSETQ.

The chain couples TRBV9 to TRBJ1-1; 7 bases align to TRBD1. J gave up 0 bases and V 3 bases, and 8 bases lay outside the gene matches. The CDR3 is made up of 16 amino acids. Germline assignment: CDR1 SGDLS and CDR2 YYNGEE. The CDR3 bases are TGTGCCAGCAGCGCCGACAGGGTCGGGATGAACACTGAAGCTTTCTTT. Protein sequence: CASSADRVGMNTEAFF.

V and J are TRBV6-5 and TRBJ1-2; D possibly corresponds to TRBD1 (5 bases). The ends were cut back, 3 bases at V and 5 bases at J, with 13 bases in the middle. CDR3 length: 14 amino acids. The germline V gene encodes CDR1 MNHEY and CDR2 SVGAGI. CDR3 sequence reads: CASSYNQEGYGYTF. CDR3 in DNA: TGTGCCAGCAGTTATAATCAGGAGGGGTATGGCTACACCTTC.

For the CDR3, the DNA is TGTGCCACCAGCAGAGTTATCACCGGGGAGCTGTTTTTT. Its translation is CATSRVITGELFF. The V call is TRBV15, the J call TRBJ2-2; D is undetermined. The CDR3 loop spans 13 amino acids. The V end was cut by 1 base, the J end by 4 bases, with 4 bases between. CDR1 LNHNV and CDR2 YYDKDF come from the germline V gene (reference sequence).

In nucleotides, the CDR3 is TGTGCCAGCAGCTTAGAGAGGGTGGAGCAGTTCTTC. This codes for CASSLERVEQFF. V usage is TRBV11-2 and J usage is TRBJ2-1; weak D call: TRBD2 (5 bases). The CDR3 is 12 amino acids. Germline V CDR1 and CDR2: SGHAT, FQNNGV. V was cut by 0 bases and J by 10 bases, with 7 bases left in between.

This sequence joins TRBV7-2 and TRBJ2-3; D might be TRBD1 or TRBD2, each matching 7 bases. Trimming removed 3 bases at V and 0 bases at J, with 13 bases between. The CDR3 contains 16 residues. CDR1 and CDR2 (germline): SGHTA, FQGNSA. DNA for the CDR3: TGTGCCAGCAGCTTGGGAGGGGGCCTCAGCACAGATACGCAGTATTTT. Translation: CASSLGGGLSTDTQYF.

V is TRBV11-1 and J is TRBJ1-6; D remains ambiguous. The CDR3 contains 14 residues. V dropped 4 bases and J dropped 10 bases, with 14 bases sitting between them. Germline assignment: CDR1 SGHAT and CDR2 FQDESV (reference sequence). This CDR3 is CASSSEGGRSPLHF. The CDR3 DNA is TGTGCCAGCAGCTCGGAGGGTGGAAGGTCACCCCTCCACTTT.

The chain combines TRBV6-4 with TRBJ2-5; D gene uncertain. V dropped 7 bases and J dropped 0 bases, with 6 bases sitting between them. CDR3 length equals 12 residues. Germline V gives CDR1 MRHNA, CDR2 SNTAGT. The CDR3 DNA is TGTGCCAGCAATAAAGACCAAGAGACCCAGTACTTC. Amino acids: CASNKDQETQYF.

The gene calls are TRBV6-2 or TRBV6-3 and TRBJ1-4; tentative D call: TRBD1 (6 bases). Trimming left V 4 bases short and J 3 bases short, with 9 bases between. The germline V gene encodes CDR1 MNHEY and CDR2 SVGEGT. The CDR3 has 14 amino acids. CDR3: CASSSRGPNEKLFF. CDR3 nucleotide sequence: TGTGCCAGCAGTTCCAGGGGACCTAATGAAAAACTGTTTTTT.

The DNA for the CDR3 is TGTGCCAGTAGTATATCTCCGGGACAGGATAACTATGGCTACACCTTC. Translating it yields CASSISPGQDNYGYTF. This chain connects TRBV19 to TRBJ1-2, with 8 bases lining up with TRBD1. Trimming at V came to 2 bases and at J to 1 base, leaving 6 bases not matched to a gene. The CDR3 covers 16 residues. Germline CDR1 and CDR2: LNHDA and SQIVND (reference sequence).

V gene TRBV6-5 combines with J gene TRBJ1-2, with D uncertain. The CDR3 runs to 12 residues. CDR1 and CDR2 from the germline V gene are MNHEY and SVGAGI. V was clipped by 8 bases and J by 8 bases, with 15 bases between them. This CDR3 is CASCRPGWGYTF. CDR3 nucleotides: TGTGCCAGCTGCCGCCCGGGGTGGGGCTACACCTTC.

This clone occurred once. The rearrangement joins TRBV25-1 to TRBJ2-5; D might be TRBD1 (5 bases). Trimming left V 5 bases short and J 4 bases short, with 11 bases between. The CDR3 is made up of 13 amino acids. The germline V gene encodes CDR1 MGHDK and CDR2 SYGVNS. The CDR3 DNA follows: TGTGCCAGCAGTCCAGGGTTAGGAGAGACCCAGTACTTC. Amino acid sequence: CASSPGLGETQYF.

J is TRBJ1-2 and V is TRBV2; D unresolved. The CDR3 contains 11 residues. V lost 4 bases and J 6 bases, leaving 6 bases between the germline ends. Germline values: CDR1 SNHLY, CDR2 FYNNEI. DNA of the CDR3: TGTGCCAGCAGTGTAGTTAATGGCTACACCTTC. It translates to CASSVVNGYTF.

This clone was detected only a few times. V gene TRBV4-1 combines with J gene TRBJ1-2; the D gene is possibly TRBD1 (5 bases). Germline assignment: CDR1 MGHRA and CDR2 YSYEKL. CDR3 length: 14 amino acids. Trimming took off 0 bases at V and 4 bases at J, with 9 bases between the two ends. The CDR3 sequence is CASSQEGDLYGYTF. The CDR3 DNA reads TGCGCCAGCAGCCAAGAGGGGGACCTCTATGGCTACACCTTC.

With respect to this clone: Other DNA sequences in this specimen translate into the identical CDR3. The rearrangement uses TRBV6-2 or TRBV6-3 and TRBJ1-1; D remains unclear. V was cut by 0 bases and J by 5 bases, with 7 bases left in between. CDR3 length: 13 residues. Looked up from germline, CDR1 is MNHEY and CDR2 is SVGEGT. Written as DNA, the CDR3 is TGTGCCAGCAGTTACTCTCGGGGTACTGAAGCTTTCTTT. Its protein is CASSYSRGTEAFF.

This chain uses TRBV4-1 with TRBJ2-4; D possibly uses TRBD1 or TRBD2 (5 bases each). This CDR3 region has 17 residues. Germline V gene sequence: CDR1 MGHRA, CDR2 YSYEKL. The germline V and J ends were trimmed by 0 bases and 9 bases, with 21 bases remaining between them. CDR3 nucleotides: TGCGCCAGCAGCCAAGATTTTCGGCCAGGGCGTGGGAGCATTCAGTACTTC. This encodes CASSQDFRPGRGSIQYF.

The chain has TRBV10-2 and TRBJ2-6; 14 bases are shared with TRBD2. Per germline, CDR1 WSHSY and CDR2 SAAADI. Losses at the gene ends were 0 bases for V and 2 bases for J; bases not matched to a gene: 9. This CDR3 has 21 residues. As DNA, the CDR3 is TGCGCCAGCAGTGAGTCAATGGGACTAGCGGGGGCTGGGACTGGGGCCAACGTCCTGACTTTC. Encoded protein: CASSESMGLAGAGTGANVLTF.